Listed below are T cell receptor beta chains from one sample, sequenced in a study of blood T cell repertoires in COVID-19. Clones were read by immunoSEQ multiplex PCR, and TCRdb kept only the in-frame ones, dropping some. The table lists under 80,000 clones, 75% to 85% of them singletons. The sequenced material came from peripheral blood. These receptors were collected from a man older than 75 with acute or convalescent COVID-19. Both conserved end residues are part of each CDR3. Each record gives: V gene, clone size, CDR3 length, J gene, CDR3 protein. Not all rows give a size; the values are once, few, many and, for expanded clones, a class.

v_gene: TRBV6-5; abundance: -; len: 12; j_gene: TRBJ1-2; CDR3aa: CAIKDRLYGYTF
v_gene: TRBV5-1; abundance: once; len: 18; j_gene: TRBJ1-4; CDR3aa: CASSLARQGIDSIEKLFF
v_gene: TRBV24-1; abundance: -; len: 14; j_gene: TRBJ1-5; CDR3aa: CATSESYSNQPQHF
v_gene: TRBV5-1; abundance: few; len: 15; j_gene: TRBJ2-7; CDR3aa: CASTRSGGSTYEQYF
v_gene: TRBV27; abundance: -; len: 15; j_gene: TRBJ2-2; CDR3aa: CASSSDRGLGGELFF
v_gene: TRBV7-9; abundance: -; len: 17; j_gene: TRBJ1-3; CDR3aa: CASSFGQGAFSGNTIYF
v_gene: TRBV30; abundance: -; len: 17; j_gene: TRBJ1-4; CDR3aa: CAWSGTGGMAANEKLFF
v_gene: TRBV3-1/TRBV3-2; abundance: -; len: 16; j_gene: TRBJ2-1; CDR3aa: CASSPRLAGDPYEQFF
v_gene: TRBV5-4; abundance: -; len: 13; j_gene: TRBJ1-2; CDR3aa: CASTLTGTHGYTF
v_gene: TRBV28; abundance: -; len: 13; j_gene: TRBJ1-1; CDR3aa: CASSEGKNTEAFF
v_gene: TRBV6-5; abundance: -; len: 15; j_gene: TRBJ2-7; CDR3aa: CASSSLTDGTYEQYF
v_gene: TRBV28; abundance: -; len: 13; j_gene: TRBJ2-7; CDR3aa: CASSLQAGYEQYF
v_gene: TRBV5-1; abundance: -; len: 17; j_gene: TRBJ2-6; CDR3aa: CASSSGQNPSGANVLTF
v_gene: TRBV12-3/TRBV12-4; abundance: -; len: 13; j_gene: TRBJ1-1; CDR3aa: CASRLQGDTEAFF
v_gene: TRBV18; abundance: -; len: 19; j_gene: TRBJ2-2; CDR3aa: CASSPIRYFRGEGTGELFF
v_gene: TRBV3-1/TRBV3-2; abundance: few; len: 16; j_gene: TRBJ1-4; CDR3aa: CASSQFHRTTNEKLFF
v_gene: TRBV5-4; abundance: -; len: 16; j_gene: TRBJ2-1; CDR3aa: CASSFGLAGGGNEQFF
v_gene: TRBV27; abundance: -; len: 15; j_gene: TRBJ2-7; CDR3aa: CASSSTGAGVREQYF